These T cell receptor beta chains were read from a single sample in a study of blood T cell repertoires in COVID-19. Assay used: immunoSEQ multiplex PCR; TCRdb lists only in-frame clones, some missing. The table records around 68,000 clones, approximately 91% of them present only once. Source material: peripheral blood. These receptors all stem from a human donor in a cohort sampled during active COVID-19. Each CDR3 is given with its conserved first and last residue. D genes are given only for firm matches. For some rows the clone size is stated as once, few or many, or as a class when expanded; others skip it.

v_gene	abundance	j_gene	d_gene	CDR3aa	CDR3nt
TRBV18	once	TRBJ2-7	TRBD2	CASSPGTAGGYEQYF	TGTGCCAGCTCACCCGGGACCGCGGGGGGATACGAGCAGTACTTC
TRBV6-2/TRBV6-3	NA	TRBJ2-3	TRBD2	CASRRLAGGDAQYF	TGTGCCAGCCGCCGACTAGCGGGAGGGGATGCGCAGTATTTT
TRBV7-2	NA	TRBJ2-7	TRBD2	CASSRTSGSYEQYF	TGTGCCAGCAGCCGGACTAGCGGGAGCTACGAGCAGTACTTC
TRBV5-1	NA	TRBJ2-6	NA	CASSLEGLGANVLTF	TGCGCCAGCAGCTTGGAGGGGCTTGGGGCCAACGTCCTGACTTTC
TRBV5-1	NA	TRBJ2-3	TRBD1	CASSLGQGAPTDTQYF	TGCGCCAGCAGCTTGGGACAGGGGGCCCCCACAGATACGCAGTATTTT
TRBV19	NA	TRBJ2-5	NA	CASSTLAVETQYF	TGTGCCAGTAGTACTTTAGCGGTGGAGACCCAGTACTTC
TRBV3-1/TRBV3-2	NA	TRBJ2-1	TRBD2	CASSQERDYSYNEQFF	TGTGCCAGCAGCCAAGAACGGGACTACTCCTACAATGAGCAGTTCTTC
TRBV10-3	NA	TRBJ2-4	NA	CATRLDSKNIQYF	TGTGCCACTCGTTTGGACTCCAAAAACATTCAGTACTTC
TRBV14	NA	TRBJ1-6	NA	CASSQDKKPLHF	TGTGCCAGCAGCCAGGACAAAAAACCCCTCCACTTT
TRBV6-5	NA	TRBJ1-5	TRBD1	CASSRQGHQPQHF	TGTGCCAGCAGCCGACAGGGGCACCAGCCCCAGCATTTT
TRBV19	NA	TRBJ1-6	NA	CASSSPPGSPNSPLHF	TGTGCCAGTAGTAGCCCGCCGGGGAGCCCAAATTCACCCCTCCACTTT
TRBV11-3	NA	TRBJ2-3	NA	CASSFGTKPTDTQYF	TGTGCCAGCAGCTTCGGGACAAAACCCACAGATACGCAGTATTTT
TRBV11-3	NA	TRBJ1-4	NA	CASSLEVGVIESYTTNEKLFF	TGTGCCAGCAGCTTAGAGGTGGGCGTCATCGAATCGTACACAACTAATGAAAAACTGTTTTTT
TRBV6-2/TRBV6-3	NA	TRBJ1-1	TRBD1	CASSPLDRADTEAFF	TGTGCCAGCAGTCCCCTGGACAGGGCGGACACTGAAGCTTTCTTT
TRBV4-2	few	TRBJ2-3	TRBD1	CASSQKPGGQGASDTQYF	TGTGCCAGCAGCCAAAAGCCGGGGGGACAGGGGGCCTCAGATACGCAGTATTTT
TRBV9	once	TRBJ1-6	NA	CASSVDGFGNSPLHF	TGTGCCAGCAGCGTAGATGGGTTCGGGAATTCACCCCTCCACTTT
TRBV7-3	once	TRBJ2-2	NA	CASSFWSGEGGELFF	TGTGCCAGCAGCTTTTGGTCAGGGGAGGGCGGGGAGCTGTTTTTT
TRBV6-6	NA	TRBJ2-6	TRBD1	CASSSGGTGTLSGANVLTF	TGTGCCAGCAGCTCTGGCGGGACAGGGACCCTCTCTGGGGCCAACGTCCTGACTTTC
TRBV3-1/TRBV3-2	NA	TRBJ2-1	TRBD2	CASSQRVSGNPADNEQFF	TGTGCCAGCAGCCAACGGGTTAGCGGGAACCCCGCAGACAATGAGCAGTTCTTC
TRBV7-9	NA	TRBJ2-3	NA	CASGLRRGTDTQYF	TGTGCCAGCGGGCTTCGAAGGGGAACAGATACGCAGTATTTT
TRBV28	NA	TRBJ2-7	TRBD1	CASRSNIGTGEGGRSSYEQYF	TGTGCCAGCAGATCAAACATTGGGACAGGGGAAGGCGGGAGGTCTTCCTACGAGCAGTACTTC
TRBV19	NA	TRBJ2-2	TRBD2	CASRISGGTGELFF	TGTGCCAGTAGAATTAGCGGGGGTACCGGGGAGCTGTTTTTT
TRBV3-1/TRBV3-2	once	TRBJ2-7	NA	CASSQDGAAYF	TGTGCCAGCAGCCAAGATGGCGCGGCTTACTTC
TRBV5-6	NA	TRBJ2-7	NA	CASSFFGGRAGYEQYF	TGTGCCAGCAGCTTTTTCGGAGGTCGGGCCGGCTACGAGCAGTACTTC